Below are 13 T cell receptor beta chains sequenced from a single sample in a study of cytomegalovirus exposure and HLA in healthy donors. The PCR ran on 60 Vbeta and 13 Jbeta primers. Profiling relied on immunoSEQ multiplex PCR, and the TCRdb table lists in-frame clones only, not all of them. The sample records 70,000 to 100,000 clones, 60% to 80% being singletons. The sequencing input was PBMCs. All receptors come from a woman aged 50 to 60 in good health and CMV-seropositive.

The chain recombines TRBV7-9 with TRBJ1-1; D perhaps matches TRBD1 (6 bases). Germline V gene lookup returns CDR1 SEHNR and CDR2 FQNEAQ (reference sequence). Trimming took off 3 bases at V and 2 bases at J, with 10 bases between the two ends. The CDR3 has 14 amino acids. The CDR3 sequence: CASSFGQINTEAFF. CDR3 bases: TGTGCCAGCAGCTTCGGACAGATAAACACTGAAGCTTTCTTT.

The rearrangement links TRBV9 to TRBJ2-3; D might be TRBD2 (7 bases). The V gene's germline CDR1 is SGDLS and CDR2 YYNGEE. This CDR3 is 13 amino acids long. V was shortened by 3 bases and J by 6 bases, with 11 bases between the two germline ends. CDR3 sequence reads: CASSAGGRDTQYF. Here the CDR3 DNA reads TGTGCCAGCAGCGCGGGGGGCCGGGATACGCAGTATTTT.

The V and J genes are TRBV2 and TRBJ2-1; the D gene is possibly TRBD1 (6 bases). The CDR3 runs 12 residues. V was clipped by 6 bases and J by 7 bases, with 10 bases between them. Germline V gene data show CDR1 as SNHLY and CDR2 as FYNNEI. The CDR3 DNA reads TGTGCCAGCAGCTCACAGGGTAATGAGCAGTTCTTC. It encodes CASSSQGNEQFF.

The chain recombines TRBV18 with TRBJ2-1; 10 bases fit TRBD2. V dropped 5 bases and J dropped 2; count of bases not matched to a gene: 0. CDR3 size: 14 residues. Germline-derived CDR1 and CDR2 are KGHSH and LQKENI. DNA of the CDR3: TGTGCCAGCTCAACTAGCGGGACCTACAATGAGCAGTTCTTC. Its protein product is CASSTSGTYNEQFF.

This chain links TRBV5-1 with TRBJ2-2; 7 bases map to TRBD1. This CDR3 has 14 residues. The ends lost 6 bases at V and 6 bases at J; junction bases unmatched: 8. CDR1 is SGHRS and CDR2 is YFSETQ in the germline V gene. This CDR3 is CASIEGRGSGELFF. For the CDR3, the DNA is TGCGCCAGCATTGAGGGCAGGGGGTCCGGGGAGCTGTTTTTT.

This rearrangement joins TRBV2 to TRBJ2-7; 11 positions match TRBD2. CDR3 length: 15 residues. V shed 7 bases, J shed 6 bases, and the junction held 11 bases outside the gene matches. From germline, CDR1 is SNHLY and CDR2 FYNNEI. The CDR3 region is CASILAGGWLSEQYF. DNA for the CDR3: TGTGCCAGCATTCTAGCGGGGGGCTGGCTGAGCGAGCAGTACTTC.

The rearrangement joins TRBV18 to TRBJ2-2, with 12 bases that match TRBD1. The trim removed 6 bases at V and 3 bases at J, leaving 8 bases unmatched. Germline CDR1 reads KGHSH; CDR2 reads LQKENI. The CDR3 is 17 residues long. CDR3 protein: CASSSSGTGGYTGELFF. CDR3 sequence (DNA): TGTGCCAGCTCGTCTTCCGGGACAGGGGGCTACACCGGGGAGCTGTTTTTT.

The chain carries TRBV4-2 and TRBJ1-2; no reliable D call. This CDR3 comprises 15 residues. Germline CDR1 LGHNA, CDR2 YNFKEQ. The ends were cut back, 0 bases at V and 2 bases at J, with 10 bases in the middle. CDR3 residues: CASSQESRQNYGYTF. The CDR3 DNA follows: TGTGCCAGCAGCCAAGAATCCCGCCAGAACTATGGCTACACCTTC.

The V gene is TRBV5-4, the J gene TRBJ2-2; D ambiguous. CDR1 is SGHNT and CDR2 is YYREEE in the germline V gene (reference sequence). CDR3 length: 13 amino acids. Trimming removed 4 bases from V and 3 bases from J, with 7 bases in between. CDR3 DNA: TGTGCCAGCAGCCTTGCGTACACCGGGGAGCTGTTTTTT. The encoded protein is CASSLAYTGELFF.

V usage is TRBV11-2 and J usage is TRBJ2-3; TRBD1 agrees at 9 bases. The J segment lost 2 bases and the V segment lost 4 bases, leaving 4 bases of the junction unmatched. There are 15 residues in the CDR3. The germline gives CDR1 SGHAT, CDR2 FQNNGV. In DNA, the CDR3 is TGTGCCAGCAGCTCGGGACAGGGATACACAGATACGCAGTATTTT. Protein: CASSSGQGYTDTQYF.

J is TRBJ2-1 and V is TRBV5-1; tentative D call: TRBD1 (6 bases). The CDR3 is made up of 15 amino acids. V was clipped by 0 bases and J by 6 bases, with 13 bases between them. The V gene's germline CDR1 is SGHRS and CDR2 YFSETQ. CDR3 in amino acids: CASSLAQGTSNEQFF. CDR3 bases: TGCGCCAGCAGCTTGGCCCAAGGGACAAGCAATGAGCAGTTCTTC.

This chain links TRBV11-2 with TRBJ2-5; 11 bases are shared with TRBD2. V shed 2 bases, J shed 4 bases, and the junction held 12 bases outside the gene matches. Germline lookup yields CDR1 SGHAT and CDR2 FQNNGV. The CDR3 extends over 18 amino acids. The CDR3 is CASSLRGPTSGRSETQYF. In nucleotides, the CDR3 is TGTGCCAGCAGCTTACGGGGGCCAACTAGCGGGAGATCAGAGACCCAGTACTTC.

This clone has just a few counts. V usage is TRBV4-1 and J usage is TRBJ2-7, with D maybe TRBD2 (5 bases). V lost 2 bases and J 5 bases, leaving 13 bases between the germline ends. There are 14 residues in the CDR3. Germline V lookup: CDR1 MGHRA, CDR2 YSYEKL. In DNA, the CDR3 is TGCGCCAGCAGCCAACCGGGGTACGACAACGAGCAGTACTTC. Protein sequence: CASSQPGYDNEQYF.